The 16 T cell receptor beta chains below were found in one sample sequenced in a study of CD8+CD57+ T cells in acquired aplastic anemia. Profiling of TCR beta VDJ combinations and CDR3 sequences used genomic DNA as template. TCRdb passed the reads through MiXCR, listing each CDR3 protein once. The sample carries 35,000 to 45,000 distinct CDR3 sequences, under 80% recorded once. Sequencing was performed on sorted CD4+, CD8+, or CD8+CD57+ T cells (not recorded which) from PBMCs. These receptor sequences come from a human donor in good health, serving as a control.

The chain joins TRBV4-3 to TRBJ2-2; no clear D. CDR1 LGHNA and CDR2 YSLEER come from the germline V gene. This CDR3 region has 14 residues. With 0 bases removed from V and 6 bases from J, the gap between germline ends came to 8 bases. CDR3 in amino acids: CASSQDQMSGELFF. CDR3 sequence (DNA): TGCGCCAGCAGCCAAGACCAGATGTCCGGGGAGCTGTTTTTT.

The gene calls are TRBV25-1 and TRBJ2-1, with 10 nucleotides matching TRBD1. CDR1 is MGHDK, CDR2 SYGVNS, per germline. There are 14 residues in the CDR3. The ends lost 4 bases at V and 5 bases at J; junction bases unmatched: 2. The CDR3 here is CASSVGTGDNEQFF. The CDR3, as DNA: TGTGCCAGCAGTGTCGGGACAGGGGACAATGAGCAGTTCTTC.

This clonotype was counted ten times or more. The chain links TRBV4-2 to TRBJ1-1, with TRBD1 identical over 7 bases. This CDR3 is 17 amino acids long. The J segment lost 5 bases and the V segment lost 4 bases, leaving 16 bases of the junction unmatched. Looked up from germline, CDR1 is LGHNA and CDR2 is YNFKEQ. The CDR3 reads CASSRRPDRAGGTEAFF. CDR3 bases: TGTGCCAGCAGCCGCAGACCCGACAGGGCGGGGGGGACTGAAGCTTTCTTT.

The chain combines TRBV27 with TRBJ2-3; 8 bases align to TRBD2. Germline V lookup: CDR1 MNHEY, CDR2 SMNVEV (reference sequence). This CDR3 region has 15 residues. The ends lost 11 bases at V and 2 bases at J; junction bases unmatched: 12. The CDR3 region has the DNA TGTGCCTCCCTGTGGGCGGGGGGACACACAGATACGCAGTATTTT. As protein: CASLWAGGHTDTQYF.

The chain joins TRBV29-1 to TRBJ1-3; possible D gene TRBD1, 6 bases. V was pared by 4 bases and J by 0 bases, with 7 bases between. The germline V gene encodes CDR1 SQVTM and CDR2 ANQGSEA. The CDR3 has 13 amino acids. In DNA, the CDR3 is TGCAGCGTTGGGACAGACTCTGGAAACACCATATATTTT. Protein sequence: CSVGTDSGNTIYF. Supplemented by reference TRBV29-1 and TRBJ1-3, the full variable domain reads SAVISQKPSRDICQRGTSLTIQCQVDSQVTMMFWYRQQPGQSLTLIATANQGSEATYESGFVIDKFPISRPNLTFSTLTVSNMSPEDSSIYLCSVGTDSGNTIYFGEGSWLTVV.

J is TRBJ1-5 and V is TRBV19; D is uncertain. This CDR3 has 15 residues. V lost 1 base, J lost 4 bases, and 11 bases lay in between. The V gene's germline CDR1 is LNHDA and CDR2 SQIVND (reference sequence). The CDR3 DNA follows: TGTGCCAGTAGTATAGTAGGTGGGCTAAATCAGCCCCAGCATTTT. Residues: CASSIVGGLNQPQHF.

The chain uses TRBV11-2 and TRBJ2-7, with a possible D match to TRBD2 (6 bases). V was clipped by 2 bases and J by 3 bases, with 8 bases between them. The germline V gene encodes CDR1 SGHAT and CDR2 FQNNGV. This CDR3 spans 13 amino acids. Here the CDR3 reads CASSLKAGYEQYF. The CDR3, as DNA: TGTGCCAGCAGCTTAAAAGCGGGCTACGAGCAGTACTTC.

The genes are TRBV19 and TRBJ1-1, with TRBD1 matching over 7 bases. The CDR3 runs 16 residues. Germline CDR1 LNHDA, CDR2 SQIVND (reference sequence). With V trimmed by 6 bases and J by 3 bases, 13 bases remained unmatched. The CDR3 coding sequence is TGTGCCAGTAGGGTTCGAGGGGGCGCAGGGGACACTGAAGCTTTCTTT. It translates to CASRVRGGAGDTEAFF.

This clonotype came up once. The chain employs TRBV25-1 and TRBJ1-1, with a possible D match to TRBD1 (5 bases). The CDR3 has 15 residues. Germline V CDR1 and CDR2: MGHDK, SYGVNS. V was shortened by 1 base and J by 5 bases, with 14 bases between the two germline ends. The CDR3 is CASSESAGLGTEAFF. The CDR3 DNA reads as TGTGCCAGCAGTGAATCGGCAGGGCTGGGTACTGAAGCTTTCTTT. Together with reference TRBV25-1 and TRBJ1-1, the CDR3 gives the full variable domain: EADIYQTPRYLVIGTGKKITLECSQTMGHDKMYWYQQDPGMELHLIHYSYGVNSTEKGDLSSESTVSRIRTEHFPLTLESARPSHTSQYLCASSESAGLGTEAFFGQGTRLTVV.

V and J are TRBV2 and TRBJ2-7; D is perhaps TRBD1 (6 bases). Between the trimmed V and J ends, which lost 6 bases and 0 bases, there was a span of 12 bases. The CDR3 has 14 residues. Germline CDR1 is SNHLY and CDR2 is FYNNEI. CDR3 in amino acids: CASREDSYSYEQYF. The CDR3 DNA is TGTGCCAGCAGGGAGGACAGCTACTCCTACGAGCAGTACTTC.

The rearrangement uses TRBV9 and TRBJ2-3, with 7 bases matching TRBD2. The CDR3 has 13 residues. Germline V gene lookup returns CDR1 SGDLS and CDR2 YYNGEE. The J segment lost 11 bases and the V segment lost 0 bases, leaving 6 bases of the junction unmatched. As DNA, the CDR3 is TGTGCCAGCAGCGTAGGGAGCGGGGAGAAGCAGTATTTT. Protein product: CASSVGSGEKQYF. Using reference TRBV9 and TRBJ2-3 for the parts outside the CDR3, the full variable domain is DSGVTQTPKHLITATGQRVTLRCSPRSGDLSVYWYQQSLDQGLQFLIQYYNGEERAKGNILERFSAQQFPDLHSELNLSSLELGDSALYFCASSVGSGEKQYFGPGTRLTVL.

This clonotype was observed a few times. The rearrangement uses TRBV2 and TRBJ1-2, with D maybe TRBD1 (6 bases). Trimming left V 9 bases short and J 6 bases short, with 14 bases between. The CDR3 loop spans 12 amino acids. The germline CDR1 and CDR2 sequences are SNHLY and FYNNEI. The CDR3 DNA reads TGTGCCAGGAGAGGACAGACCGATGGCTACACCTTC. Its protein product is CARRGQTDGYTF.

Sample share makes this clonotype medium-sized (0.01 to 0.1%). CDR3 coding DNA: TGTGCCACCAGCAGAGCCAGGGGAAGCAATCAGCCCCAGCATTTT. This gives the protein CATSRARGSNQPQHF. The V call is TRBV15, the J call TRBJ1-5; maybe TRBD1 (6 bases). Germline V CDR1 and CDR2: LNHNV, YYDKDF (reference sequence). V dropped 1 base and J dropped 1 base, with 8 bases sitting between them. This CDR3 is built from 15 residues.

This clonotype was observed a single time. The chain is built from TRBV24-1 and TRBJ1-2; D is possibly TRBD1 (6 bases). Germline V gives CDR1 KGHDR, CDR2 SFDVKD. Trimming removed 10 bases at V and 4 bases at J, with 15 bases between. This CDR3 region has 13 residues. The CDR3 DNA reads TGTGCCACGGCCAGTTGGGGGGCCTATGGCTACACCTTC. Its protein product is CATASWGAYGYTF.

This chain links TRBV9 with TRBJ2-7; 8 positions match TRBD2. The CDR3 has 14 amino acids. V dropped 3 bases and J dropped 2; count of bases not matched to a gene: 4. The germline CDR1 and CDR2 sequences are SGDLS and YYNGEE. The CDR3 spells CASSAGTRPYEQYF. CDR3 nucleotide sequence: TGTGCCAGCAGCGCCGGGACTAGACCCTACGAGCAGTACTTC.

The chain carries TRBV7-3 and TRBJ1-1; D remains ambiguous. CDR3 length: 12 residues. Trimming took off 2 bases at V and 6 bases at J, with 7 bases between the two ends. CDR1 is SGHTA, CDR2 FQGTGA, per germline. CDR3 nucleotide sequence: TGTGCCAGCAGCTTAGGAGAGGCTGAAGCTTTCTTT. This sequence encodes CASSLGEAEAFF.